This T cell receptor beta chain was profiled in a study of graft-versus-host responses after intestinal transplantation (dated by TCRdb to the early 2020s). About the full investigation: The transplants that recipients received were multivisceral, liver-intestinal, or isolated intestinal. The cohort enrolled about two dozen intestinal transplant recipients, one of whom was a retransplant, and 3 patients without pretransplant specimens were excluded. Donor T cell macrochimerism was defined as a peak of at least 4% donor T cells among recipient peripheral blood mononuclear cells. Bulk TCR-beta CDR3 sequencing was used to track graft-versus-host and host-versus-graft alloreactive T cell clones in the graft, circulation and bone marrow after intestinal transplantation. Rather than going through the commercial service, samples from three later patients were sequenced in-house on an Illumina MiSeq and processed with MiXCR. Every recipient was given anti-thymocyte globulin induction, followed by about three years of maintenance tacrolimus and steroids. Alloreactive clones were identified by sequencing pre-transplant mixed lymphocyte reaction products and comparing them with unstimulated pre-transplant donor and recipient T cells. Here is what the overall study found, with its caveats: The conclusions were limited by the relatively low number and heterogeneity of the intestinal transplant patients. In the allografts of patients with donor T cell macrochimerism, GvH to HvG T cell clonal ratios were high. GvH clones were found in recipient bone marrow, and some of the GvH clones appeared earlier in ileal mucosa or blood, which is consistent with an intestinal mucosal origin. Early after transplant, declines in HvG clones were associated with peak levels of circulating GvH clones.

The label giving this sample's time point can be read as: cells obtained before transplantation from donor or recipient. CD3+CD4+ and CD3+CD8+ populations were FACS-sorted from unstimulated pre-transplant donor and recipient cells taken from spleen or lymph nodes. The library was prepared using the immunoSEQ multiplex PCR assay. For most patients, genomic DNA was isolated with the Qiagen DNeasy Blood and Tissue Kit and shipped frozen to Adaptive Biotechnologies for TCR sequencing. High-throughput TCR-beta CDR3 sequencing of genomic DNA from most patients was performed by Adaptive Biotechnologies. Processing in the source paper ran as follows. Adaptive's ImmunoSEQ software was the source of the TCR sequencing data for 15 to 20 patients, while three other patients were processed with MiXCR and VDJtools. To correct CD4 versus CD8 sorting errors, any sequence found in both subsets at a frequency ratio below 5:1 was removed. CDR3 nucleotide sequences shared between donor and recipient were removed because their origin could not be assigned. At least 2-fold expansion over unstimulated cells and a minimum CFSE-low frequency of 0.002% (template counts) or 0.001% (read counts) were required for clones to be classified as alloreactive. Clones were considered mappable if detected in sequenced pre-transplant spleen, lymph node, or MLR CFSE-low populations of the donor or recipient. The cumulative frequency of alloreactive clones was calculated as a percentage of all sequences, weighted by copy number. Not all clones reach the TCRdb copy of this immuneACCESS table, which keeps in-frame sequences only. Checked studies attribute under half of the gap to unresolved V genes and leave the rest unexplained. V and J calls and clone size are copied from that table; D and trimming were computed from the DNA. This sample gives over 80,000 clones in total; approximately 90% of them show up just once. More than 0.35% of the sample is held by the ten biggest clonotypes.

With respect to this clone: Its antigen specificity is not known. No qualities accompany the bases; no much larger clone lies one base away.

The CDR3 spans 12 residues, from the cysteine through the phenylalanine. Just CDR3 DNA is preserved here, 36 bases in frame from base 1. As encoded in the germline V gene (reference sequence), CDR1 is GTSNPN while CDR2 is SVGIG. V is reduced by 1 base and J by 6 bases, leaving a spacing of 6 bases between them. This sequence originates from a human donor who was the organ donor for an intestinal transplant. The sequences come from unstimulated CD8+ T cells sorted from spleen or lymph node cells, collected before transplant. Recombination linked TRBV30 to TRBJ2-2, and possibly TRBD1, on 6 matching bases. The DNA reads TGTGCCTGGAGTGGGGGGCCCGGGGAGCTGTTTTTT. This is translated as CAWSGGPGELFF.